These 22 T cell receptor beta chains share one sample of origin, sequenced in a study of blood T cell repertoires in COVID-19. The table came from immunoSEQ multiplex PCR; TCRdb's copy has only in-frame clones and leaves some out. The table has 400,000 to 450,000 clones, 80% to 90% seen once; the top ten hold around 0.92%. The sample comprised peripheral blood. The source of these receptors is a man younger than 35 with COVID-19, enrolled during active disease.

The J gene is TRBJ2-3, the V gene TRBV9, with D uncertain. The CDR3 contains 15 residues. Germline V CDR1 and CDR2: SGDLS, YYNGEE. V lost 0 bases, J lost 5 bases, and 13 bases lay in between. The CDR3 is CASSVVGGLGDTQYF. In DNA, the CDR3 is TGTGCCAGCAGCGTAGTCGGCGGTTTGGGAGATACGCAGTATTTT.

The V call is TRBV5-1, the J call TRBJ2-5, with 9 bases that match TRBD2. CDR3 length equals 15 residues. The J segment lost 4 bases and the V segment lost 0 bases, leaving 4 bases of the junction unmatched. Germline V gene data show CDR1 as SGHRS and CDR2 as YFSETQ. CDR3 region: CASSLGGRAIETQYF. CDR3 DNA: TGCGCCAGCAGCTTGGGCGGGAGGGCTATAGAGACCCAGTACTTC.

This chain joins TRBV15 and TRBJ1-4, with D hard to call. Germline CDR1 LNHNV, CDR2 YYDKDF (reference sequence). The CDR3 runs to 16 residues. Trimming removed 3 bases at V and 0 bases at J, with 11 bases between. Written as DNA, the CDR3 is TGTGCCACCAGCAGCGGGTGGAGAGCAACTAATGAAAAACTGTTTTTT. Translated, it gives CATSSGWRATNEKLFF.

V is TRBV27 and J is TRBJ2-1; the match to TRBD2 covers 7 bases. The germline V gene has CDR1 MNHEY and CDR2 SMNVEV (reference sequence). V shed 2 bases, J shed 8 bases, and the junction held 12 bases outside the gene matches. The CDR3 loop spans 16 amino acids. The CDR3 sequence is CASSLREDYFGDEQFF. The CDR3 nucleotides read TGTGCCAGCAGTTTACGGGAGGATTACTTTGGGGATGAGCAGTTCTTC.

The V gene is TRBV7-9, the J gene TRBJ2-3, with a possible D match to TRBD1 (6 bases). With 7 bases removed from V and 1 base from J, the gap between germline ends came to 12 bases. The germline V gene encodes CDR1 SEHNR and CDR2 FQNEAQ (reference sequence). The CDR3 has 14 amino acids. This CDR3 is CASKKGVGTDTQYF. CDR3 DNA sequence: TGTGCCAGCAAGAAGGGGGTGGGCACAGATACGCAGTATTTT.

J is TRBJ2-7 and V is TRBV7-6; 11 positions match TRBD2. From germline, CDR1 is SGHVS and CDR2 FNYEAQ. After removal of 5 bases from V and 2 bases from J, the junction contained 2 bases not matched to a gene. The CDR3 sequence is 14 residues long. The CDR3 DNA reads TGTGCCAGCAGCCTTAGCGGGAGGGCCTACGAGCAGTACTTC. Its translation: CASSLSGRAYEQYF. Supplemented by reference TRBV7-6 and TRBJ2-7, the full variable domain reads GAGVSQSPRYKVTKRGQDVALRCDPISGHVSLYWYRQALGQGPEFLTYFNYEAQQDKSGLPNDRFSAERPEGSISTLTIQRTEQRDSAMYRCASSLSGRAYEQYFGPGTRLTVT.

This chain joins TRBV27 and TRBJ1-2, with D hard to call. Germline lookup yields CDR1 MNHEY and CDR2 SMNVEV (reference sequence). With 6 bases removed from V and 2 bases from J, the gap between germline ends came to 10 bases. There are 13 residues in the CDR3. CDR3 protein: CASRDTGNYGYTF. The CDR3 region has the DNA TGTGCCAGCAGAGACACTGGGAACTATGGCTACACCTTC.

The V gene is TRBV18, the J gene TRBJ2-2; 9 bases are a match to TRBD1. The CDR3 is 16 residues long. The germline CDR1 and CDR2 sequences are KGHSH and LQKENI. V gave up 4 bases and J gave up 1 base; unmatched junction bases: 4. CDR3 DNA: TGTGCCAGCTCACTCCGACAGGGGGTGAACACCGGGGAGCTGTTTTTT. Its protein is CASSLRQGVNTGELFF.

The V gene is TRBV19, the J gene TRBJ1-1; 8 bases fit TRBD1. The CDR3 extends over 18 amino acids. The germline V gene encodes CDR1 LNHDA and CDR2 SQIVND (reference sequence). The ends lost 6 bases at V and 0 bases at J; junction bases unmatched: 15. CDR3 in amino acids: CASRTPPGQAPMNTEAFF. CDR3 DNA: TGTGCCAGTAGGACCCCACCGGGACAGGCCCCAATGAACACTGAAGCTTTCTTT. The full variable domain, completed using reference TRBV19 and TRBJ1-1, is DGGITQSPKYLFRKEGQNVTLSCEQNLNHDAMYWYRQDPGQGLRLIYYSQIVNDFQKGDIAEGYSVSREKKESFPLTVTSAQKNPTAFYLCASRTPPGQAPMNTEAFFGQGTRLTVV.

The chain combines TRBV6-6 with TRBJ1-3; D call uncertain. There are 15 residues in the CDR3. Trimming took off 2 bases at V and 3 bases at J, with 11 bases between the two ends. CDR1 is MNHNY and CDR2 is SVGAGI in the germline V gene (reference sequence). The CDR3 is CASSYVAFVGNTIYF. CDR3 nucleotide sequence: TGTGCCAGCAGTTACGTTGCGTTTGTTGGAAACACCATATATTTT.

The J gene is TRBJ2-7, the V gene TRBV5-4; D remains unclear. CDR1 is SGHNT and CDR2 is YYREEE in the germline V gene (reference sequence). CDR3 length: 15 residues. V shed 3 bases and J shed 4 bases, with 17 bases lying between them. The CDR3 spells CASSSPGSWKYEQYF. CDR3 nucleotides: TGTGCCAGCAGCTCTCCCGGGTCTTGGAAATACGAGCAGTACTTC.

This clone was detected once. This chain connects TRBV29-1 to TRBJ2-3; D gene uncertain. Trimming removed 5 bases from V and 0 bases from J, with 9 bases in between. This CDR3 region has 13 residues. Per germline, CDR1 SQVTM and CDR2 ANQGSEA. Here the CDR3 DNA reads TGCAGCGTTTTGGGCAGGAGCACAGATACGCAGTATTTT. It encodes CSVLGRSTDTQYF.

The rearrangement links TRBV25-1 to TRBJ1-5, with 7 bases fitting TRBD1. CDR3 length: 15 amino acids. CDR1 and CDR2 from the germline V gene are MGHDK and SYGVNS. Trimming cost V 6 bases and J 3 bases; bases outside gene matches: 8. This CDR3 is CASSPPGGTNQPQHF. In DNA form, the CDR3 reads TGTGCCAGCAGCCCCCCAGGGGGTACCAATCAGCCCCAGCATTTT.

This clone was observed many times. The J gene is TRBJ1-1, the V gene TRBV18, with TRBD1 identical over 7 bases. The CDR3 has 14 amino acids. Germline CDR1 and CDR2: KGHSH and LQKENI. The ends lost 6 bases at V and 4 bases at J; junction bases unmatched: 8. In DNA form, the CDR3 reads TGTGCCAGCTCGCCGACAGGGATGGGCACTGAAGCTTTCTTT. Its translation is CASSPTGMGTEAFF.

This chain connects TRBV15 to TRBJ2-3, with 8 bases that match TRBD2. Germline V gene data show CDR1 as LNHNV and CDR2 as YYDKDF (reference sequence). Trimming removed 3 bases from V and 3 bases from J; junction bases left unmatched: 5. The CDR3 loop spans 15 amino acids. The CDR3 loop reads CATSRSGGLTDTQYF. Here the CDR3 DNA reads TGTGCCACCAGCAGGTCGGGGGGGCTTACAGATACGCAGTATTTT.

Points on this clone: Other DNA sequences of this sample code for an identical CDR3. This rearrangement joins TRBV2 to TRBJ1-4; TRBD1 aligns across 10 bases. V shed 8 bases and J 8 bases; nucleotides not matched to a gene: 2. Germline V CDR1 and CDR2: SNHLY, FYNNEI. There are 12 residues in the CDR3. CDR3 DNA: TGTGCCAGCGGACAGGGGGGGGAAAAACTGTTTTTT. Amino acid sequence: CASGQGGEKLFF.

The CDR3 spells CASSLAQGTLKNIQYF. CDR3 nucleotide sequence: TGTGCCAGCAGCTTAGCTCAGGGTACTCTTAAAAACATTCAGTACTTC. The rearrangement uses TRBV7-9 and TRBJ2-4, with D perhaps matching TRBD1 (5 bases). The germline CDR1 and CDR2 sequences are SEHNR and FQNEAQ (reference sequence). Deletions cut 0 bases from V and 4 bases from J, with 13 bases between. The CDR3 loop spans 16 amino acids.

The chain combines TRBV6-1 with TRBJ2-1; tentative D call: TRBD1 (5 bases). V lost 2 bases and J 7 bases, leaving 15 bases between the germline ends. There are 15 residues in the CDR3. Germline loops: CDR1 MNHNS, CDR2 SASEGT. The CDR3 DNA sequence: TGTGCCAGCAGTGAATTACGCAGGGTTGGGAATGAGCAGTTCTTC. Amino acid sequence: CASSELRRVGNEQFF.

This clone was detected once. The chain is built from TRBV2 and TRBJ2-5, with TRBD1 matching over 9 bases. The ends lost 8 bases at V and 5 bases at J; junction bases unmatched: 12. The CDR3 is 15 residues long. Germline V gene sequence: CDR1 SNHLY, CDR2 FYNNEI. The CDR3 loop reads CASSPETGGGETQYF. The CDR3 nucleotides are TGTGCCAGCTCCCCTGAAACAGGGGGCGGGGAGACCCAGTACTTC.

The V call is TRBV20-1, the J call TRBJ1-5; D call uncertain. Per the germline V gene, CDR1 is DFQATT and CDR2 is SNEGSKA (reference sequence). V was shortened by 3 bases and J by 3 bases, with 9 bases between the two germline ends. The CDR3 is 13 amino acids. This CDR3 reads CSASYGINQPQHF. For the CDR3, the DNA is TGCAGTGCTAGTTACGGGATCAATCAGCCCCAGCATTTT.

As DNA, the CDR3 is TGTGCCAGCAGACTACAGGGTTCCGGGGAGCTGTTTTTT. It codes for CASRLQGSGELFF. This chain connects TRBV7-9 to TRBJ2-2, with D possibly TRBD1 on 6 matching bases. Germline loops: CDR1 SEHNR, CDR2 FQNEAQ (reference sequence). The CDR3 spans 13 residues. Trimming removed 6 bases at V and 6 bases at J, with 11 bases between. The full variable domain, in which reference TRBV7-9 and TRBJ2-2 provide the parts outside the CDR3, is DTGVSQNPRHKITKRGQNVTFRCDPISEHNRLYWYRQTLGQGPEFLTYFQNEAQLEKSRLLSDRFSAERPKGSFSTLEIQRTEQGDSAMYLCASRLQGSGELFFGEGSRLTVL.

The chain couples TRBV18 to TRBJ2-3; weak D call: TRBD1 (5 bases). Germline lookup yields CDR1 KGHSH and CDR2 LQKENI. Deletions cut 3 bases from V and 3 bases from J, with 13 bases between. The CDR3 consists of 15 residues. The DNA for the CDR3 is TGTGCCAGCTCACCTCCACGGAAGGGGACAGATACGCAGTATTTT. Its translation: CASSPPRKGTDTQYF. The complete variable domain, with remaining parts taken from reference TRBV18 and TRBJ2-3, reads NAGVMQNPRHLVRRRGQEARLRCSPMKGHSHVYWYRQLPEEGLKFMVYLQKENIIDESGMPKERFSAEFPKEGPSILRIQQVVRGDSAAYFCASSPPRKGTDTQYFGPGTRLTVL.